This paragraph covers one TCR beta chain sequence. Profiled with immunoSEQ multiplex PCR; TCRdb holds only in-frame clones, not every one. This sample has about 100,000 clones, with roughly nine tenths found just once. The trim removed 2 bases at V and 8 bases at J, leaving 4 bases unmatched. Per germline, CDR1 MNHNS and CDR2 SASEGT. The CDR3 is 15 residues long. This sample stems from a study of PD-L1 blockade in urothelial cancer. On the study more broadly: Men with urothelial cancer arising in the bladder made up about 90% of the roughly 29 patients. Blood drawn 3 weeks (second dose) and 6 weeks after treatment start was analyzed.

The study collected 1 to 8 samples per patient, pretreatment and on-treatment. V and J are TRBV6-1 and TRBJ1-5, with 12 bases identical to TRBD1. The TCR originated in an elderly woman with urothelial cancer. The source was PBMCs, collected around atezolizumab (anti-PD-L1) treatment. This CDR3 reads CASSEMGTGGKPQHF. CDR3 bases: TGTGCCAGCAGTGAAATGGGGACAGGGGGCAAGCCCCAGCATTTT.